Sequencing of this T cell receptor (beta chain) was carried out in a study of blood T cells in healthy people across ages. The study's findings and limits: Long-lived donors had more naive CD4+ cells and higher diversity than aged donors.

Germline V gene lookup returns CDR1 MNHNY and CDR2 SVGAGI (reference sequence). V was clipped by 10 bases and J by 8 bases, with 20 bases between them. The CDR3 totals 13 residues. For every donor, a draw yielded approximately 9.9 milliliters of peripheral blood. With a J-beta primer mix and a sample-barcoded 5' primer, a second PCR ran roughly 6 to 12 cycles. TCRdb ran MiXCR on the 5' RACE reads and lists one entry per CDR3 protein. There are 850,000 to 1,000,000 distinct CDR3 sequences in the sample; under 50% occur only once, and 13% lies in the top ten. A note on this clonotype: Its matching antigen is unknown.

The chain couples TRBV6-6 to TRBJ1-2; D is ambiguous. The sequencing sample was made of blood. The sequence came from a man younger than 45 in good health. The CDR3 loop is CATAGQVVEGYTF. DNA for the CDR3: TGTGCCACCGCCGGGCAGGTGGTCGAAGGCTACACCTTC.